Listed below are T cell receptor beta chains from one sample, sequenced in a study of cytomegalovirus exposure and HLA in healthy donors. Profiling relied on immunoSEQ multiplex PCR, and the TCRdb table lists in-frame clones only, not all of them. The table records about 100,000 clones, around 82% of them present only once. Specimen: PBMCs. All receptors come from a woman aged 18 to 35 in good health and CMV-seronegative. The CDR3 runs from the conserved cysteine through the conserved F or W.

J: TRBJ1-5; length: 17; V: TRBV27; CDR3: CASRPRLGGFSNQPQHF
J: TRBJ1-6; length: 15; V: TRBV5-8; CDR3: CASSGRDRYNSPLHF
J: TRBJ1-5; length: 18; V: TRBV27; CDR3: CASRLRDRGTSSNQPQHF
J: TRBJ1-1; length: 14; V: TRBV6-6; CDR3: CASSYLGQGAEAFF
J: TRBJ1-2; length: 15; V: TRBV13; CDR3: CASSLYPGRGEGYTF
J: TRBJ2-3; length: 12; V: TRBV9; CDR3: CASSVGQRPQYF
J: TRBJ1-2; length: 14; V: TRBV2; CDR3: CASSRRTGPGGYTF
J: TRBJ2-1; length: 14; V: TRBV7-2; CDR3: CASSSGTGRTEQFF
J: TRBJ1-2; length: 13; V: TRBV11-2; CDR3: CASSLEGVYGYTF
J: TRBJ2-3; length: 14; V: TRBV2; CDR3: CASTPVVVADTQYF
J: TRBJ1-6; length: 13; V: TRBV6-1; CDR3: CASSDIGNSPLHF
J: TRBJ1-5; length: 14; V: TRBV9; CDR3: CASSVGRQNQPQHF
J: TRBJ1-5; length: 14; V: TRBV27; CDR3: CASSLSGGGQPQHF
J: TRBJ2-2; length: 15; V: TRBV6-4; CDR3: CASSASGGATGELFF
J: TRBJ2-5; length: 15; V: TRBV5-1; CDR3: CASSLAGGPQETQYF
J: TRBJ1-4; length: 16; V: TRBV4-1; CDR3: CASSQPTTGDNEKLFF
J: TRBJ2-1; length: 13; V: TRBV7-7; CDR3: CASSSGLYNEQFF
J: TRBJ2-1; length: 14; V: TRBV29-1; CDR3: CSVEEGGIYNEQFF
J: TRBJ1-6; length: 16; V: TRBV4-1; CDR3: CASSQLDRHYNSPLHF
J: TRBJ1-2; length: 13; V: TRBV19; CDR3: CATRDSTNYGYTF
J: TRBJ2-1; length: 17; V: TRBV27; CDR3: CASSLHLRGAKSNEQFF
J: TRBJ1-5; length: 12; V: TRBV7-8; CDR3: CASSFAAQPQHF
J: TRBJ2-5; length: 14; V: TRBV28; CDR3: CASKLARVWETQYF
J: TRBJ2-3; length: 17; V: TRBV7-9; CDR3: CASSLYSRTGVTDTQYF
J: TRBJ1-5; length: 14; V: TRBV12-5; CDR3: CASVLGAGNQPQHF
J: TRBJ2-7; length: 15; V: TRBV28; CDR3: CASRDIDRVPYEQYF
J: TRBJ2-3; length: 14; V: TRBV7-3; CDR3: CASSPTRDSDTQYF
J: TRBJ1-4; length: 15; V: TRBV4-1; CDR3: CASSQEGGPGEKLFF
J: TRBJ2-7; length: 17; V: TRBV4-2; CDR3: CASSHSLSADNFYEQYF
J: TRBJ2-6; length: 15; V: TRBV6-5; CDR3: CASRSGGSGANVLTF
J: TRBJ1-1; length: 15; V: TRBV6-1; CDR3: CASIQQGIWNTEAFF
J: TRBJ1-2; length: 10; V: TRBV30; CDR3: CASGRGGYTF
J: TRBJ2-5; length: 16; V: TRBV5-4; CDR3: CASSLVVGGGVETQYF
J: TRBJ1-3; length: 15; V: TRBV5-6; CDR3: CASSRGGATGNTIYF
J: TRBJ2-5; length: 15; V: TRBV7-6; CDR3: CASSSTTSGQETQYF
J: TRBJ1-6; length: 14; V: TRBV7-3; CDR3: CASSSTGAGSPLHF
J: TRBJ2-7; length: 14; V: TRBV25-1; CDR3: CASSEIRDSGEQYF
J: TRBJ2-2; length: 14; V: TRBV2; CDR3: CASSEARGSGELFF
J: TRBJ2-3; length: 14; V: TRBV5-1; CDR3: CASRRGIETDTQYF
J: TRBJ1-2; length: 11; V: TRBV20-1; CDR3: CSALDSPGYTF
J: TRBJ1-3; length: 16; V: TRBV7-9; CDR3: CASSLGTANRGNTIYF
J: TRBJ2-7; length: 18; V: TRBV4-1; CDR3: CASSQVGKGRGGSHEQYF
J: TRBJ1-1; length: 15; V: TRBV7-3; CDR3: CASSLSPGLRTEAFF
J: TRBJ2-3; length: 16; V: TRBV27; CDR3: CASSFAVGGATDTQYF
J: TRBJ1-2; length: 15; V: TRBV7-6; CDR3: CASSLGIGTDYGYTF